The 32 T cell receptor beta chains in this list originate from one sample, sequenced in a study of shared clonotypes between healthy human individuals. Produced via immunoSEQ multiplex PCR; TCRdb's table is partial and in-frame only. The repertoire consists of 150,000 to 200,000 clones, with 65% to 70% occurring once and the leading ten covering 8.5% to 12%. Sequenced input: memory CD4+ T cells sorted from blood. Stated subset: CD45RA-negative fraction. Receptors originate from a man aged 25-45 years in good health.

This clone was seen at least ten times. The chain has TRBV28 and TRBJ2-5; no reliable D call. Germline assignment: CDR1 MDHEN and CDR2 SYDVKM. Trimming cost V 4 bases and J 0 bases, with 9 bases left between them. The CDR3 is 14 amino acids. In nucleotides, the CDR3 is TGTGCCAGCAGTTCCCGTGGCTACCAAGAGACCCAGTACTTC. Translated, it gives CASSSRGYQETQYF.

This clone was recorded only once. The V gene is TRBV2, the J gene TRBJ2-7; TRBD2 matches 9 bases. The CDR3 has 14 amino acids. From germline, CDR1 is SNHLY and CDR2 FYNNEI. Germline trimming cut 6 bases from V and 0 bases from J; bases unmatched to any gene: 3. The CDR3 DNA follows: TGTGCCAGCAGGCGACTAGCGGACTCCTACGAGCAGTACTTC. Residues: CASRRLADSYEQYF.

The chain links TRBV7-8 to TRBJ2-7; D not certain. The tail of the sequence fits TRBJ2-1 better, so the J call may be wrong. The CDR3 totals 14 residues. Germline CDR1 SGHVS, CDR2 FQNEAQ. The CDR3 protein is CASSSGPSYNEQFF. Written as DNA, the CDR3 is TGTGCCAGCAGCTCAGGCCCCTCCTACAATGAGCAGTTCTTC.

The chain carries TRBV5-1 and TRBJ1-3; D is unclear. The V gene lost 3 bases and the J gene lost 0 bases, with 16 bases spanning the gap. CDR1 is SGHRS, CDR2 YFSETQ, per germline. The CDR3 is made up of 17 amino acids. DNA for the CDR3: TGCGCCAGCAGCTCGCAGATCGACGCTGGCTCTGGAAACACCATATATTTT. Translated: CASSSQIDAGSGNTIYF.

This clone appeared a single time. The chain has TRBV28 and TRBJ2-1; D gene unclear. This CDR3 is 16 amino acids long. Germline CDR1 is MDHEN and CDR2 is SYDVKM. Trimming removed 2 bases at V and 2 bases at J, with 13 bases between. The CDR3 here is CASSLVRQAAYNEQFF. In DNA form, the CDR3 reads TGTGCCAGCAGTTTAGTACGTCAGGCGGCCTACAATGAGCAGTTCTTC.

The chain employs TRBV5-4 and TRBJ1-4; D perhaps matches TRBD1 (5 bases). Germline CDR1 reads SGHNT; CDR2 reads YYREEE (reference sequence). V gave up 0 bases and J gave up 5 bases, with 11 bases separating them. This CDR3 is 15 amino acids long. The CDR3: CASSLDGTPNEKLFF. CDR3 sequence (DNA): TGTGCCAGCAGCTTGGACGGGACTCCGAATGAAAAACTGTTTTTT.

The J gene is TRBJ2-2, the V gene TRBV7-3; 7 bases map to TRBD2. Germline assignment: CDR1 SGHTA and CDR2 FQGTGA. The CDR3 totals 16 residues. The junction had 3 bases not matched to a gene; V was cut back by 1 base and J by 1 base. CDR3 amino acids: CASSLMASGNTGELFF. The DNA for the CDR3 is TGTGCCAGCAGCTTAATGGCTAGCGGGAACACCGGGGAGCTGTTTTTT.

This clone was seen only once. The chain joins TRBV7-9 to TRBJ2-1; the D is unclear. V was shortened by 2 bases and J by 7 bases, with 12 bases between the two germline ends. Per the germline V gene, CDR1 is SEHNR and CDR2 is FQNEAQ (reference sequence). This CDR3 spans 14 amino acids. CDR3: CASSLMGSENEQFF. CDR3 nucleotides: TGTGCCAGCAGCTTAATGGGGTCCGAGAATGAGCAGTTCTTC.

The rearrangement joins TRBV5-5 to TRBJ2-7; 8 bases line up with TRBD1. J was trimmed by 2 bases and V by 2 bases; bases with no gene match: 6. This CDR3 contains 15 residues. CDR1 and CDR2 (germline): SGHKS, YYEKEE (reference sequence). In nucleotides, the CDR3 is TGTGCCAGCAGCTTTCCCGGGACAGGAGCCTACGAGCAGTACTTC. This encodes CASSFPGTGAYEQYF.

The table lists this clone with a few counts. This chain joins TRBV7-8 and TRBJ1-2, with D unclear. The ends were cut back, 5 bases at V and 6 bases at J, with 13 bases in the middle. CDR3 length equals 13 residues. Germline V CDR1 and CDR2: SGHVS, FQNEAQ. The CDR3 protein is CASSDKSRNGYTF. CDR3 sequence (DNA): TGTGCCAGCAGCGACAAATCCAGGAATGGCTACACCTTC.

Details on this clone: This sample includes further DNA sequences coding for the same CDR3. The chain uses TRBV10-3 and TRBJ2-5; 11 nucleotides match TRBD2. Losses at the gene ends were 4 bases for V and 5 bases for J; bases not matched to a gene: 6. CDR1 and CDR2 (germline): ENHRY, SYGVKD. The CDR3 contains 15 residues. CDR3 in amino acids: CAISGLAGGGETQYF. CDR3 DNA: TGTGCCATCAGTGGGCTAGCGGGAGGAGGGGAGACCCAGTACTTC.

V gene TRBV19 combines with J gene TRBJ2-1; D remains unclear. The V gene lost 6 bases and the J gene lost 0 bases, with 9 bases spanning the gap. CDR1 is LNHDA and CDR2 is SQIVND in the germline V gene (reference sequence). This CDR3 is built from 14 residues. The CDR3 loop is CASRYANSYNEQFF. CDR3 in DNA: TGTGCCAGTAGATACGCGAACTCCTACAATGAGCAGTTCTTC.

This chain joins TRBV11-2 and TRBJ2-1; 11 bases map to TRBD2. The germline V gene encodes CDR1 SGHAT and CDR2 FQNNGV. CDR3 length: 16 residues. The J segment lost 3 bases and the V segment lost 3 bases, leaving 4 bases of the junction unmatched. CDR3 in amino acids: CASSFLLAGDYNEQFF. DNA of the CDR3: TGTGCCAGCAGCTTTTTACTAGCGGGAGACTACAATGAGCAGTTCTTC.

CDR3 sequence: CASSSLYRGLGGPTYNEQFF. The DNA for the CDR3 is TGTGCCAGCAGTTCCCTTTACAGGGGGCTCGGCGGTCCCACCTACAATGAGCAGTTCTTC. The chain employs TRBV27 and TRBJ2-1, with 9 bases that match TRBD1. Germline CDR1 and CDR2: MNHEY and SMNVEV (reference sequence). This CDR3 has 20 amino acids. V trimming: 4 bases; J trimming: 2 bases; junction bases outside the gene matches: 18.

This sequence joins TRBV5-5 and TRBJ2-7; D may match TRBD1 or TRBD2 (5 bases each). The CDR3 has 12 residues. Trimming removed 6 bases from V and 2 bases from J, with 9 bases in between. The germline gives CDR1 SGHKS, CDR2 YYEKEE (reference sequence). This CDR3 reads CASTRGAYEQYF. As DNA, the CDR3 is TGTGCCAGCACCCGGGGCGCCTACGAGCAGTACTTC.

V is TRBV9 and J is TRBJ2-1; a weak D match, TRBD1 (6 bases). This CDR3 contains 16 residues. The V gene lost 0 bases and the J gene lost 0 bases, with 10 bases spanning the gap. The V gene's germline CDR1 is SGDLS and CDR2 YYNGEE. The CDR3 loop is CASSVGAGVSYNEQFF. DNA of the CDR3: TGTGCCAGCAGCGTAGGAGCAGGGGTCTCCTACAATGAGCAGTTCTTC.

Worth noting for this clone: This sequence may be a read error, since a much larger clone differs from it by one base. This sample also contains other DNA sequences that code for the same CDR3. The chain recombines TRBV7-8 with TRBJ2-6; 7 bases are a match to TRBD1. Germline CDR1 and CDR2: SGHVS and FQNEAQ. This CDR3 is built from 16 residues. V dropped 1 base and J dropped 2; count of bases not matched to a gene: 2. The CDR3 DNA sequence: TGTGCCAGCAGCTTAGGGCAGGGGGCTGGGGCCAACGTCCTGACTTTC. The encoded protein is CASSLGQGAGANVLTF.

The chain carries TRBV6-5 and TRBJ2-7; 8 bases match TRBD2. Germline V gene data show CDR1 as MNHEY and CDR2 as SVGAGI. The J segment lost 2 bases and the V segment lost 2 bases, leaving 8 bases of the junction unmatched. This CDR3 has 16 amino acids. The CDR3 protein is CASSYSGSWSTYEQYF. DNA for the CDR3: TGTGCCAGCAGTTACAGCGGGAGTTGGAGTACCTACGAGCAGTACTTC.

Comment on this clone: The junction shows a germline mismatch at one end, possibly a read error. V is TRBV5-6 and J is TRBJ2-4; 9 bases match TRBD2. This CDR3 spans 16 amino acids. In germline, CDR1 is SGHDT, CDR2 YYEEEE. The CDR3 spells CASSTRGQLLAGRPHF. Written as DNA, the CDR3 is TGTGCCAGCAGTACAAGGGGGCAGCTGCTAGCGGGGCGACCTCACTTC.

V usage is TRBV2 and J usage is TRBJ1-2; tentatively, D is TRBD1 (6 bases). Germline V gives CDR1 SNHLY, CDR2 FYNNEI. V dropped 4 bases and J dropped 8 bases, with 14 bases sitting between them. The CDR3 consists of 13 residues. The DNA for the CDR3 is TGTGCCAGCAGTGTAGAACAGGGAGCGGGCTACACCTTC. Amino acids: CASSVEQGAGYTF.

The genes are TRBV28 and TRBJ2-7; TRBD2 might be the D (6 bases). Germline V CDR1 and CDR2: MDHEN, SYDVKM. The length of the CDR3 is 14 residues. V lost 4 bases and J lost 0, with 10 bases in between. CDR3 region: CASSWGLLSYEQYF. DNA of the CDR3: TGTGCCAGCAGTTGGGGACTTCTCTCCTACGAGCAGTACTTC.

This clone showed up many times. Other nucleotide sequences from this sample produce the same CDR3. J is TRBJ2-1 and V is TRBV7-6; 7 nucleotides align to TRBD1. V gave up 1 base and J gave up 4 bases; unmatched junction bases: 4. This CDR3 is 15 amino acids long. Germline CDR1 and CDR2: SGHVS and FNYEAQ. Here the CDR3 reads CASSLGEGAYNEQFF. The DNA of the CDR3 is TGTGCCAGCAGCTTAGGAGAGGGGGCATACAATGAGCAGTTCTTC.

This clone appeared once. This chain joins TRBV5-1 and TRBJ2-3, with 12 bases identical to TRBD2. V trimming: 1 base; J trimming: 5 bases; junction bases outside the gene matches: 5. CDR3 size: 16 residues. Germline assignment: CDR1 SGHRS and CDR2 YFSETQ. CDR3 in amino acids: CASSLRLAGVLDTQYF. The CDR3 DNA reads as TGCGCCAGCAGCTTGAGACTAGCGGGAGTGCTAGATACGCAGTATTTT.

The CDR3 nucleotides are TGCAGCGTTGCGGTGAGCGGGAGGGGGGCGCAGTACTTC. Translating gives CSVAVSGRGAQYF. The genes are TRBV29-1 and TRBJ2-7; TRBD2 agrees at 10 bases. Germline lookup yields CDR1 SQVTM and CDR2 ANQGSEA. The CDR3 loop spans 13 amino acids. The V and J ends lost 4 bases and 9 bases, in that order; junction bases with no gene match: 9.

The genes are TRBV5-1 and TRBJ1-2; D may be TRBD1 (5 bases). Deletions cut 6 bases from V and 0 bases from J, with 12 bases between. Germline loops: CDR1 SGHRS, CDR2 YFSETQ. The CDR3 totals 14 residues. CDR3 bases: TGCGCCAGCAACCAGGGTACCGCTAACTATGGCTACACCTTC. Residues: CASNQGTANYGYTF.

The chain is built from TRBV27 and TRBJ2-7; D unresolved. The V end was cut by 5 bases, the J end by 0 bases, with 8 bases between. The CDR3 is made up of 13 amino acids. Germline CDR1 MNHEY, CDR2 SMNVEV (reference sequence). The CDR3 loop reads CASSVDNSYEQYF. The CDR3 DNA sequence: TGTGCCAGCAGTGTTGATAACTCCTACGAGCAGTACTTC.

This CDR3 reads CASSQATLYTGELFF. CDR3 bases: TGCGCCAGCAGCCAAGCTACCTTATACACCGGGGAGCTGTTTTTT. The genes are TRBV4-1 and TRBJ2-2; no clear D gene. The V gene lost 1 base and the J gene lost 3 bases, with 9 bases spanning the gap. The CDR3 extends over 15 amino acids. Germline V CDR1 and CDR2: MGHRA, YSYEKL.

In this sample, this clone turned up once. The V call is TRBV6-5, the J call TRBJ2-1, with 8 bases that match TRBD1. Losses at the gene ends were 6 bases for V and 0 bases for J; bases not matched to a gene: 1. CDR3 length: 14 residues. The germline V gene encodes CDR1 MNHEY and CDR2 SVGAGI. The CDR3 bases are TGTGCCAGCAGGGGACAGGCCTCCTACAATGAGCAGTTCTTC. Encoded protein: CASRGQASYNEQFF.

The chain has TRBV9 and TRBJ1-1; D not resolved. Germline CDR1 reads SGDLS; CDR2 reads YYNGEE. The CDR3 loop spans 13 amino acids. V was trimmed by 1 base and J by 2 bases, leaving 6 bases between them. This CDR3 reads CASSVKGNTEAFF. The CDR3 DNA follows: TGTGCCAGCAGCGTAAAGGGTAACACTGAAGCTTTCTTT.

This clone showed up just once. CDR3 residues: CASSLIGGSYEQYF. CDR3 nucleotides: TGTGCCAGCAGCTTGATTGGAGGATCCTACGAGCAGTACTTC. The chain couples TRBV7-8 to TRBJ2-7; the D gene is possibly TRBD2 (5 bases). Looked up from germline, CDR1 is SGHVS and CDR2 is FQNEAQ. This CDR3 is 14 amino acids long. V lost 3 bases, J lost 1 base, and 10 bases lay in between. The full variable domain, in which reference TRBV7-8 and TRBJ2-7 provide the parts outside the CDR3, is GAGVSQSPRYKVAKRGQDVALRCDPISGHVSLFWYQQALGQGPEFLTYFQNEAQLDKSGLPSDRFFAERPEGSVSTLKIQRTQQEDSAVYLCASSLIGGSYEQYFGPGTRLTVT.

V usage is TRBV11-2 and J usage is TRBJ2-7; D is ambiguous. The CDR3 runs 15 residues. Germline values: CDR1 SGHAT, CDR2 FQNNGV. The V gene lost 7 bases and the J gene lost 3 bases, with 19 bases spanning the gap. The DNA for the CDR3 is TGTGCCAGCACCTCCCCCACACAGATGAACTACGAGCAGTACTTC. This encodes CASTSPTQMNYEQYF.

This clone was seen a single time. J is TRBJ1-1 and V is TRBV28, with 10 positions matching TRBD1. Germline trimming cut 7 bases from V and 0 bases from J; bases unmatched to any gene: 5. This CDR3 spans 15 amino acids. The germline V gene has CDR1 MDHEN and CDR2 SYDVKM. CDR3 bases: TGTGCCAGCAAACCAGGGACAGGGGTGAACACTGAAGCTTTCTTT. It specifies CASKPGTGVNTEAFF.